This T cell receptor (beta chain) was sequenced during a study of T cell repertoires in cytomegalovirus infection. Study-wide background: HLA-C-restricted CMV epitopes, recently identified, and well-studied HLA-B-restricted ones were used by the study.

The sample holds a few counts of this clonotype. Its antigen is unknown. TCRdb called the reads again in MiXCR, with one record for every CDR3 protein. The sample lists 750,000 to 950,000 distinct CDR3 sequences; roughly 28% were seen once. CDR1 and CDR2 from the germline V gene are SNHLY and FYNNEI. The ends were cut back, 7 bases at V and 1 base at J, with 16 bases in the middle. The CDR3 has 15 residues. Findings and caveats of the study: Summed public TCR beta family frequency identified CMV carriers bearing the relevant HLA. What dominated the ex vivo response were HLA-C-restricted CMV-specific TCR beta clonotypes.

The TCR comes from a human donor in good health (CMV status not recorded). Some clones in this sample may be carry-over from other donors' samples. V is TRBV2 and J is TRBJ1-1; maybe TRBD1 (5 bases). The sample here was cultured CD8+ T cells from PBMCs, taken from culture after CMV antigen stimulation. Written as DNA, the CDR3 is TGTGCCAGCACCTTCCTGGGGGGGGGGAACACTGAAGCTTTCTTT. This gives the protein CASTFLGGGNTEAFF.